Each of the 11 T cell receptor beta chains below was sequenced from the same sample in a study of regulatory T cells in long-lasting Graves disease. CDR3-region Arm-PCR and iRepertoire HTBI primers produced the TCR beta libraries. TCRdb processed the multiplex PCR reads anew with MiXCR; each CDR3 protein has one entry. This repertoire shows over 200,000 distinct CDR3 sequences, roughly 18% found once; its top ten account for 11% to 15%. Documented time point: newly diagnosed GD, antithyroid drugs for less than 3 months. RNA from PBMCs was the source of the TCR library. The sample also formed part of further work on T cells in Graves' hyperthyroidism and ophthalmopathy.

Specimen: peripheral blood mononuclear cells (PBMCs), collected at new diagnosis, from a patient treated with antithyroid drugs. These receptors were taken from a woman aged 25 to 39 with Graves disease.

This clonotype was recorded many times. This chain joins TRBV19 and TRBJ2-5; tentatively, D is TRBD1 (5 bases). Germline V gene data show CDR1 as LNHDA and CDR2 as SQIVND (reference sequence). Trimming pared 4 bases from V and 9 bases from J, leaving 12 bases between. The CDR3 totals 12 residues. In DNA form, the CDR3 reads TGTGCCAGTAGTAACTTTAGGGGCGCCCAGTACTTC. It specifies CASSNFRGAQYF.

In this sample, this clonotype turned up many times. CDR3 residues: CASSFGDIKGRTEAFF. In DNA, the CDR3 is TGTGCCAGCAGTTTCGGGGACATTAAAGGGAGGACTGAAGCTTTCTTT. The chain has TRBV6-2 or TRBV6-3 and TRBJ1-1; tentative D call: TRBD1 (6 bases). The CDR3 covers 16 residues. Trimming cost V 4 bases and J 5 bases, with 20 bases left between them. In germline, CDR1 is MNHEY, CDR2 SVGEGT.

The chain links TRBV10-3 to TRBJ1-1; D gene unclear. V was shortened by 1 base and J by 1 base, with 1 base between the two germline ends. This CDR3 is built from 12 residues. Germline assignment: CDR1 ENHRY and CDR2 SYGVKD. Here the CDR3 reads CAISEWNTEAFF. For the CDR3, the DNA is TGTGCCATCAGTGAGTGGAACACTGAAGCTTTCTTT.

This clonotype was recorded many times. For the CDR3, the DNA is TGTGCCAGCAGTGCCCGGGACAGCTCTGGAAACACCATATATTTT. Protein: CASSARDSSGNTIYF. The chain joins TRBV6-1 to TRBJ1-3; 7 nucleotides align to TRBD1. CDR3 length: 15 amino acids. Germline CDR1 and CDR2: MNHNS and SASEGT. After removal of 4 bases from V and 0 bases from J, the junction contained 3 bases not matched to a gene.

This clonotype was seen many times. The chain carries TRBV10-3 and TRBJ1-2; no definite D call. Trimming took off 4 bases at V and 6 bases at J, with 12 bases between the two ends. The length of the CDR3 is 13 residues. CDR1 ENHRY and CDR2 SYGVKD come from the germline V gene. CDR3 amino acids: CAISGPVGNGYTF. The CDR3 nucleotides read TGTGCCATCAGTGGTCCTGTGGGAAATGGCTACACCTTC.

In its sample, this clonotype was seen many times. With a much larger clone just one base away, this may be a read error. V usage is TRBV6-1 and J usage is TRBJ1-1; D is possibly TRBD1 (5 bases). Germline lookup yields CDR1 MNHNS and CDR2 SASEGT. This CDR3 comprises 15 residues. Here the CDR3 reads CANSAQGWSNTEAFF. The CDR3 DNA reads as TGTGCCAACAGTGCCCAGGGATGGTCGAACACTGAAGCTTTCTTT.

J is TRBJ2-1 and V is TRBV19; 10 bases match TRBD1. The ends lost 5 bases at V and 6 bases at J; junction bases unmatched: 10. Germline values: CDR1 LNHDA, CDR2 SQIVND (reference sequence). This CDR3 spans 16 amino acids. The CDR3 here is CASSLLPGQGINEQFF. DNA of the CDR3: TGTGCCAGTAGTTTATTACCGGGACAGGGGATCAATGAGCAGTTCTTC.

The chain combines TRBV20-1 with TRBJ1-5, with 9 nucleotides matching TRBD1. The CDR3 extends over 11 amino acids. With V trimmed by 2 bases and J by 12 bases, 2 bases remained unmatched. The germline CDR1 and CDR2 sequences are DFQATT and SNEGSKA (reference sequence). In nucleotides, the CDR3 is TGCAGTGCTAGATGGGACAGGGTCCAGCATTTT. This encodes CSARWDRVQHF.

This clonotype occurred many times. The chain uses TRBV7-9 and TRBJ1-1; D is unresolved. This CDR3 contains 15 residues. Germline CDR1 reads SEHNR; CDR2 reads FQNEAQ (reference sequence). V lost 4 bases to trimming and J lost 2 bases, with 14 bases between them. The DNA of the CDR3 is TGTGCCAGCAGCTCCAACCTGAACCGCAACACTGAAGCTTTCTTT. Translation gives CASSSNLNRNTEAFF.

This clonotype appeared many times. J is TRBJ1-5 and V is TRBV6-2 or TRBV6-3, with D hard to call. The germline gives CDR1 MNHEY, CDR2 SVGEGT. Trimming took off 0 bases at V and 4 bases at J, with 10 bases between the two ends. The CDR3 covers 15 residues. DNA for the CDR3: TGTGCCAGCAGTTACTCGACTGGCCAGAATCAGCCCCAGCATTTT. Translation: CASSYSTGQNQPQHF.

This clonotype showed up many times. V gene TRBV19 combines with J gene TRBJ1-1, with a weak D call TRBD1 (6 bases). The V end lost 2 bases, the J end lost 1 base, and 11 bases lay between the germline ends. Germline assignment: CDR1 LNHDA and CDR2 SQIVND (reference sequence). This CDR3 is built from 15 residues. The CDR3 DNA reads TGTGCCAGTAGTATACCAGGGGCCGGGAACACTGAAGCTTTCTTT. This codes for CASSIPGAGNTEAFF.